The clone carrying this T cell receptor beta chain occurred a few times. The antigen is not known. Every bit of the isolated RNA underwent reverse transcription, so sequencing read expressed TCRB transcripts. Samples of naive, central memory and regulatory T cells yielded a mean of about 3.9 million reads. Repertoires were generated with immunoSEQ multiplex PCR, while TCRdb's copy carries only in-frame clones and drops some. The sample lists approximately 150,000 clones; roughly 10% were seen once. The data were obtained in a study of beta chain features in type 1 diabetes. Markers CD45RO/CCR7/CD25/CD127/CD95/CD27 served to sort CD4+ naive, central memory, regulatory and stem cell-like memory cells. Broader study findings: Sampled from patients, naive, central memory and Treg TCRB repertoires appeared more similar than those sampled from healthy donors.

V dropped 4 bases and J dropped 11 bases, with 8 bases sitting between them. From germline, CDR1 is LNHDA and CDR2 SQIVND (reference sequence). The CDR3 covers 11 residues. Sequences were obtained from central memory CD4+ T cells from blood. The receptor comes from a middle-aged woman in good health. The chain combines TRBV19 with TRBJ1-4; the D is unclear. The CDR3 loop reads CASSRPGKLFF. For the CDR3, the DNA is TGTGCCAGTAGTAGACCCGGGAAACTGTTTTTT. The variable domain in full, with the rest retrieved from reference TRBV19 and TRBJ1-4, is DGGITQSPKYLFRKEGQNVTLSCEQNLNHDAMYWYRQDPGQGLRLIYYSQIVNDFQKGDIAEGYSVSREKKESFPLTVTSAQKNPTAFYLCASSRPGKLFFGSGTQLSVL.